This T cell receptor (beta chain) stems from a study of blood T cell repertoires in COVID-19. This CDR3 has 14 amino acids. V dropped 7 bases and J dropped 1 base, with 13 bases sitting between them. Germline CDR1 is SNHLY and CDR2 is FYNNEI. This clone was found once. As handled by the study authors: Quantification of nucleated cells was approximated via reference gene primer amplification. Sequenced by immunoSEQ multiplex PCR; TCRdb stores in-frame clones only, minus some. The DNA was the basis for D and trimming; V, J and clone size are from that table. The sample gives some 11,000 clones, around 79% of which show up once; around 45% is in the top ten.

This clonotype was sampled from a man older than 75 with acute or convalescent COVID-19. Sequenced input: peripheral blood. This chain connects TRBV2 to TRBJ1-1; no clear D. CDR3 DNA: TGTGCCAGCAAAAAAGCGCAACAGAACACTGAAGCTTTCTTT. It translates to CASKKAQQNTEAFF.